This T cell receptor beta chain was found in a study of T cells after yellow fever vaccination. In the study overall: Each low-cell-number fraction was prepared by means of SMART-Seq v4 Ultra Low Input.

In this sample, this clonotype turned up many times. This CDR3 has 11 residues. With 5 bases removed from V and 6 bases from J, the gap between germline ends came to 10 bases. The germline V gene encodes CDR1 DFQATT and CDR2 SNEGSKA (reference sequence). TCRdb re-analysed the 5' RACE reads in MiXCR, keeping a single row per CDR3 protein. The data show about 110,000 distinct CDR3 sequences, with 8.4% seen just once and 25% held by the top ten. The J gene is TRBJ2-5, the V gene TRBV20-1; no definite D call. This sequence originates from a man aged 30 to 39 who received the YFV17D yellow fever vaccine. Sample: CD8+ T cells sorted from PBMCs, taken 45 days after the yellow fever booster vaccination. CDR3 in amino acids: CSAEVGKTQYF. The CDR3 region has the DNA TGCAGTGCTGAGGTTGGGAAGACCCAGTACTTC.